These 15 T cell receptor beta chains were all obtained from the same sample, sequenced in a study of OX40 agonist ivuxolimab in advanced cancers. Generated by immunoSEQ multiplex PCR, the TCRdb table keeps only in-frame clones and is missing some. The sample records 60,000 to 65,000 clones, about 82% being singletons. The sample was CD4+ or CD8+ T cells sorted from blood, taken in a trial of the OX40 agonist ivuxolimab. These receptors were taken from an adult with an advanced solid tumor such as melanoma, head and neck, liver or kidney cancer.

The V call is TRBV7-2, the J call TRBJ2-3; D unclear. The germline V gene encodes CDR1 SGHTA and CDR2 FQGNSA. This CDR3 has 13 residues. V lost 1 base and J lost 14, with 16 bases in between. CDR3 coding DNA: TGTGCCAGCAGCTTAGGGGTGAATGCCGAGCGGTATTTT. The encoded protein is CASSLGVNAERYF.

The chain carries TRBV29-1 and TRBJ2-5, with TRBD2 as a possible D gene (5 bases). With the DNA end fitting TRBJ2-7 better, the J assignment may be wrong. The CDR3 covers 11 residues. Germline CDR1 SQVTM, CDR2 ANQGSEA. DNA of the CDR3: TGCAGCGTTGTCGGGACCTACGAGCAGTACTTC. As protein: CSVVGTYEQYF.

The chain has TRBV5-6 and TRBJ1-4; D gene uncertain. Germline values: CDR1 SGHDT, CDR2 YYEEEE. Between the trimmed V and J ends, which lost 4 bases and 9 bases, there was a span of 13 bases. The length of the CDR3 is 13 residues. In DNA form, the CDR3 reads TGTGCCAGCAGCATAGGCCCCGACCAAAAACTGTTTTTT. Translating it yields CASSIGPDQKLFF.

V gene TRBV7-2 combines with J gene TRBJ2-2; 9 bases line up with TRBD2. J gave up 7 bases and V 4 bases, and 13 bases lay outside the gene matches. CDR1 is SGHTA and CDR2 is FQGNSA in the germline V gene. This CDR3 is 17 amino acids long. The CDR3 spells CASSSSSGTSIGGELFF. CDR3 sequence (DNA): TGTGCCAGCAGCTCATCCTCCGGGACTAGCATCGGCGGGGAGCTGTTTTTT.

V and J are TRBV7-3 and TRBJ2-1, with 7 bases identical to TRBD2. Germline CDR1 SGHTA, CDR2 FQGTGA. The CDR3 is 16 residues long. The junction had 14 bases not matched to a gene; V was cut back by 6 bases and J by 6 bases. CDR3 sequence: CASSLQGTIPTNEQFF. The CDR3 coding sequence is TGTGCCAGCAGTCTGCAAGGGACTATCCCTACCAATGAGCAGTTCTTC.

J is TRBJ2-1 and V is TRBV5-4, with D possibly called TRBD1 or TRBD2 (5 bases each). Germline assignment: CDR1 SGHNT and CDR2 YYREEE (reference sequence). Trimming shortened V by 0 bases and J by 10 bases, and 11 bases separated the two germline ends. The CDR3 extends over 13 amino acids. Written as DNA, the CDR3 is TGTGCCAGCAGCTTGGCCGAGGGGTGGGAGCAGTTCTTC. Translation gives CASSLAEGWEQFF.

The J gene is TRBJ2-1, the V gene TRBV9, with TRBD2 matching 9 bases. The CDR3 runs to 15 residues. Per germline, CDR1 SGDLS and CDR2 YYNGEE. The V segment lost 2 bases and the J segment 9 bases; nucleotides outside the gene matches: 9. Written as DNA, the CDR3 is TGTGCCAGCAGCGTTGCTAGCGGGAAAGGGGGTGAGCAGTTCTTC. Its protein product is CASSVASGKGGEQFF.

This chain connects TRBV30 to TRBJ1-5, with a weak D call TRBD1 (5 bases). In germline, CDR1 is GTSNPN, CDR2 SVGIG (reference sequence). This CDR3 is built from 13 residues. Trimming removed 3 bases from V and 7 bases from J, with 13 bases in between. For the CDR3, the DNA is TGTGCCTGGAGCGCGATGGGGGGGCAGCCCCAGCATTTT. Translation gives CAWSAMGGQPQHF. Together with reference TRBV30 and TRBJ1-5, the CDR3 gives the full variable domain: SQTIHQWPATLVQPVGSPLSLECTVEGTSNPNLYWYRQAAGRGLQLLFYSVGIGQISSEVPQNLSASRPQDRQFILSSKKLLLSDSGFYLCAWSAMGGQPQHFGDGTRLSIL.

The V call is TRBV19, the J call TRBJ1-4; 9 bases map to TRBD1. Per the germline V gene, CDR1 is LNHDA and CDR2 is SQIVND (reference sequence). J lost 8 bases, V lost 3 bases, and 7 bases had no gene match. The length of the CDR3 is 15 residues. The DNA of the CDR3 is TGTGCCAGTAGTATGGGACAGGGCCGGGAAGAAAAACTGTTTTTT. Its protein product is CASSMGQGREEKLFF. Filled out from reference TRBV19 and TRBJ1-4, the complete variable domain reads DGGITQSPKYLFRKEGQNVTLSCEQNLNHDAMYWYRQDPGQGLRLIYYSQIVNDFQKGDIAEGYSVSREKKESFPLTVTSAQKNPTAFYLCASSMGQGREEKLFFGSGTQLSVL.

In nucleotides, the CDR3 is TGTGCCAGCAGCCTACTATTAGGGGGTGAGCAGTTCTTC. Encoded protein: CASSLLLGGEQFF. V is TRBV5-6 and J is TRBJ2-1, with a weak D call TRBD1 (6 bases). Between the trimmed V and J ends, which lost 4 bases and 9 bases, there was a span of 14 bases. Germline CDR1 and CDR2: SGHDT and YYEEEE. The CDR3 extends over 13 amino acids.

The rearrangement links TRBV19 to TRBJ2-1, with TRBD2 identical over 10 bases. Unmatched junction bases numbered 16, after V lost 2 bases and J lost 6 bases. Germline V gives CDR1 LNHDA, CDR2 SQIVND (reference sequence). CDR3 length: 19 amino acids. For the CDR3, the DNA is TGTGCCAGTAGTATATTGGCTAGCGGGAGAGTTCGTGTGGGCAATGAGCAGTTCTTC. The encoded protein is CASSILASGRVRVGNEQFF.

This clone has more than one count but fewer than ten. The rearrangement joins TRBV6-1 to TRBJ2-3; 10 bases are shared with TRBD1. Germline V CDR1 and CDR2: MNHNS, SASEGT. CDR3 length equals 15 residues. With V trimmed by 6 bases and J by 4 bases, 7 bases remained unmatched. For the CDR3, the DNA is TGTGCCAGCAGCGCCGGGACAGGGGACGCAGATACGCAGTATTTT. Amino acids: CASSAGTGDADTQYF.

The gene calls are TRBV18 and TRBJ2-1; D is unresolved. This CDR3 has 12 residues. V dropped 1 base and J dropped 9 bases, with 7 bases sitting between them. The germline gives CDR1 KGHSH, CDR2 LQKENI. The CDR3 DNA sequence: TGTGCCAGCTCACCACGGGTTGCTGAGCAGTTCTTC. Translated: CASSPRVAEQFF.

This chain joins TRBV2 and TRBJ1-5; D may be TRBD1 (6 bases). Trimming took 0 bases from V and 5 from J, leaving 20 bases between them. The V gene's germline CDR1 is SNHLY and CDR2 FYNNEI. This CDR3 is 18 amino acids long. The CDR3 nucleotides are TGTGCCAGCAGTGAAGCAGGCGGGGACATATCGTGGGATCAGCCCCAGCATTTT. This encodes CASSEAGGDISWDQPQHF.

The chain combines TRBV30 with TRBJ2-7, with D hard to call. The CDR3 is made up of 11 amino acids. The germline V gene encodes CDR1 GTSNPN and CDR2 SVGIG (reference sequence). The V gene lost 3 bases and the J gene lost 6 bases, with 9 bases spanning the gap. This CDR3 is CAWSLGFEQYV. The CDR3 nucleotides read TGTGCCTGGAGCCTGGGATTCGAGCAGTACGTC.